These 6 T cell receptor beta chains originate from one sample sequenced in a study of blood T cell repertoires in COVID-19. TCRdb's copy holds only in-frame clones and misses some; the assay was immunoSEQ multiplex PCR. Of more than 200,000 clones listed, around 87% are singletons. Input material: peripheral blood. The receptors here all came from a woman in her fifties or sixties with COVID-19, enrolled during active disease.

The chain carries TRBV14 and TRBJ2-2; D might be TRBD1 (6 bases). V lost 1 base and J lost 7, with 16 bases in between. CDR3 size: 16 residues. The V gene's germline CDR1 is SGHDN and CDR2 FVKESK. CDR3 protein: CASSQARGTLSGELFF. The CDR3 region has the DNA TGTGCCAGCAGCCAAGCTAGGGGGACCCTAAGCGGGGAGCTGTTTTTT.

V and J are TRBV5-4 and TRBJ2-2; a possible D gene is TRBD2 (6 bases). CDR1 and CDR2 (germline): SGHNT, YYREEE (reference sequence). Trimming pared 3 bases from V and 2 bases from J, leaving 14 bases between. CDR3 length equals 16 residues. The CDR3 region has the DNA TGTGCCAGCAGCTCGTCCGGGGGAGCTAACACCGGGGAGCTGTTTTTT. As protein: CASSSSGGANTGELFF.

J is TRBJ2-3 and V is TRBV5-6; 10 bases agree with TRBD2. Unmatched junction bases numbered 4, after V lost 0 bases and J lost 0 bases. Germline lookup yields CDR1 SGHDT and CDR2 YYEEEE. The CDR3 has 17 residues. The CDR3 is CASSLVTSGTSTDTQYF. The CDR3 DNA reads as TGTGCCAGCAGCTTGGTCACTAGCGGGACTAGCACAGATACGCAGTATTTT.

V is TRBV5-4 and J is TRBJ1-1, with 11 positions matching TRBD1. The V and J ends lost 4 bases and 0 bases, in that order; junction bases with no gene match: 5. The CDR3 contains 16 residues. CDR1 and CDR2 (germline): SGHNT, YYREEE (reference sequence). This chain's CDR3 is CASSGGTGGLNTEAFF. For the CDR3, the DNA is TGTGCCAGCAGCGGAGGGACAGGGGGTTTGAACACTGAAGCTTTCTTT.

Turning to this clone: This same CDR3 is encoded by further DNA sequences in the sample. The rearrangement links TRBV7-9 to TRBJ1-6; no firm D call. The V gene lost 1 base and the J gene lost 0 bases, with 10 bases spanning the gap. CDR3 length: 17 residues. Germline CDR1 reads SEHNR; CDR2 reads FQNEAQ (reference sequence). CDR3 amino acids: CASSLGVGSSYNSPLHF. The CDR3 DNA follows: TGTGCCAGCAGCTTAGGTGTTGGGAGCTCCTATAATTCACCCCTCCACTTT.

V and J are TRBV19 and TRBJ2-3; D is possibly TRBD1 (5 bases). Germline values: CDR1 LNHDA, CDR2 SQIVND (reference sequence). CDR3 size: 13 residues. V was cut by 5 bases and J by 1 base, with 7 bases left in between. The CDR3 nucleotides read TGTGCCAGTAGTCGCAGGGGCACAGATACGCAGTATTTT. This gives the protein CASSRRGTDTQYF.